This T cell receptor (beta chain) was sequenced during a study of cytomegalovirus exposure and HLA in healthy donors (dated by TCRdb to between 2016 and 2019). For the study in its entirety: An earlier analysis of under 600 of the donors reported about 250 Gb of sequence data and 117 million unique TCR beta sequences from about 179 million T cells. Approximately 310 gigabases of sequencing data and 75 million to 85 million unique TCR sequences made up an early release that covered approximately 650 HLA-typed donors. The genetic ancestry cluster associated with self-reported Caucasian donors included 65% to 90% of the 398 genotyped donors. The study aimed to test whether cataloging public T cell receptors could reveal signatures of past pathogen exposure. The study used immunosequencing to profile the T cell repertoires of under 700 subjects and linked those repertoires to cytomegalovirus serostatus. Along with the approximately 670-subject first cohort, a separate validation cohort of over a hundred different subjects was used. To predict cytomegalovirus infection status, the study combined high-throughput TCR immunosequencing, statistical association of individual TCRs with disease status, and machine learning. To study patterns of TCR occurrence, a later analysis re-analyzed previously published TCR beta repertoires from around 700 donors and added high-resolution HLA genotyping. The later analysis used no new phenotypic data to find candidate immune exposures, relying instead on TCR beta sequences and their occurrence across donors. An earlier analysis of about 620 of the donors applied high-throughput TCR beta sequencing to assess whether each TCR beta V gene segment acted as functional or pseudogenic. Donor age, sex, ethnicity and CMV serostatus were compiled alongside the repertoire data. A later genetic analysis used genome-wide SNP genotypes for about 60% of the roughly 700 donors, treating that subset as a discovery cohort. Every discovery cohort repertoire had been produced on one sequencing platform. HLA typing included class I and class II loci at four-digit resolution. The number of donors typed differed by locus, with 629-630 for A, B, C, DRB1 and DQB1, around 520 for DQA1, over 600 for DPA1, and around 450 for DPB1. Roughly 5 DR-DQ haplotypes were handled as single units for association and clustering because linkage in the cohort was strong. Across around 400 genotyped donors of the cohort, an average of approximately 240,000 unique TCR beta nucleotide sequences per donor were sequenced, and 15% to 20% of those sequences were non-productive. Study-wide findings and limitations: Most TCR sequences were seen in very few donors, while some public TCRs were found in many individuals. Linkage disequilibrium might explain the correlated functional status among segregating V segments, but an unknown experimental factor could not be ruled out. In a later analysis, TCR association rates were found to vary across HLA loci, with the most associated TCRs seen for DRB1 alleles and the fewest for HLA-C alleles. A later genetic analysis associated a missense DCLRE1C variant with V-gene and J-gene trimming of TCR beta chains, and an independent cohort replicated the association. Cytomegalovirus status was reported to be diagnosed by the classifier with high specificity and sensitivity in both the original and validation cohorts. Only TCR beta chains were sequenced in this cohort, and the absence of alpha or paired-chain data limited detectable features. When HLA alleles, especially DR and DQ, strongly co-occurred, TCR associations were difficult to assign to individual alleles. Some 15 rarely observed V segments, including chromosome 9 orphons, were excluded from the earlier analysis of several hundred of the donors because counts were too low. Compared with the 666-donor mean, donors in an Asian-associated ancestry cluster had fewer N-insertions in productive TCRs, according to a later genetic analysis. For the cohort, immune exposure information was limited to CMV serostatus. Some IMGT-functional V segments, including TRBV6-2 and TRBV6-3, could not be distinguished by the 87-base-pair reads and were therefore excluded. The presence/absence analyses assumed that sequencing depth was roughly uniform across donors, and that assumption may not be true. A further reported finding was that TCR beta sequences accurately predicted the HLA-A and HLA-B alleles for most subjects in the first cohort. An earlier analysis of approximately 540 of the donors showed that most TCR beta V segments appeared in productive rearrangements either about 87% or about 30% of the time, which broadly matched IMGT annotations. Most CMV-associated TCR beta chains appeared to be HLA-restricted in a later analysis, and the HLA associations seemed to be driven largely by CMV exposure. A total of fewer than 200 TCR beta chains were listed by the study as associated with cytomegalovirus. In vitro tests confirmed that a few of the cytomegalovirus-associated TCR beta chains recognize cytomegalovirus antigens. Several of the top co-occurrence clusters appeared to be linked to parvovirus B19, influenza, CMV and Epstein-Barr virus, according to a later analysis. A cluster of highly shared sequence variants was judged likely to represent a technical artifact of the sequencing pipeline. Because HLA typing was unavailable for some donors at each locus, only the typed subset was used in association tests. Specific HLA alleles were associated with roughly 17,000 TCR beta sequences at a false discovery rate of 0.05 in a later analysis. The authors suggested that the approach could potentially be extended to other disease states and immunological phenotypes. A later analysis found that HLA-associated TCR beta chains were more clonally expanded and had lower generation probabilities than equally common non-associated chains.

Libraries came from the immunoSEQ multiplex PCR assay. For the multiplex PCR, a mixture combining 60 forward primers for TCR Vbeta segments and 13 reverse primers for TCR Jbeta segments was used. A multiplex PCR assay on genomic DNA amplified the CDR3 region of rearranged TCR beta genes. The amplified TCR beta libraries were sequenced on the Illumina HiSeq System as 87-base-pair reads. On the authors' methods: In a later analysis, tens of millions of unique TCR beta chains were counted across the 500 to 700 repertoires, and roughly 11 million of these chains were shared by at least two donors. To remove PCR and sequencing errors, raw reads were error-corrected and collapsed into unique sequences using a nearest-neighbor algorithm that merged closely related sequences. Alignment of CDR3 sequences to IMGT reference sequences was used to assign V, D and J gene segments. Each retained sequence needed at least a six-nucleotide match to both a V gene segment and a J gene segment. Rearrangements were called productive when the CDR3 lacked stop codons and stayed in frame with V and J; all others were non-productive. CDR3 was defined according to IMGT convention as the region running from the second conserved V-encoded cysteine to the conserved J-encoded phenylalanine. The earlier analysis of 587 of the donors excluded sequences that lacked an unambiguous match to a single V gene segment. An earlier analysis of over 450 of the donors classified V segments as functional when productive rearrangements were above 56.7% and as segregating when the standard deviation between donors was above 5%. A statistical classification framework was built for diagnosing cytomegalovirus status from the catalog of TCR beta chain sequences. A later analysis assigned V and J genes by comparing TCR nucleotide sequences with IMGT/GENE-DB human TR gene sequences. In a later analysis, CDR3 sequences and most-parsimonious VDJ recombination scenarios were assigned using the TCRdist pipeline. In a later analysis, every TCR beta chain was defined by the combination of its CDR3 amino acid sequence and its V-gene family, and reads without a unique V-gene family were dropped. As a way to deal with suspected cross-contamination and a sequencing artifact, a later analysis dropped approximately 590 nucleotide sequences that were highly shared and had low generation probability. For each public chain, a later analysis derived a clonal expansion index from normalized ranks of inferred template counts within each repertoire. In a later analysis, generation probabilities were computed with a VDJ recombination model fitted to out-of-frame rearrangements, and the resulting probabilities were checked against IGoR. A later analysis scored TCR-TCR, TCR-HLA and TCR-CMV co-occurrence with hypergeometric tests, applying a repertoire-size bias correction to TCR pairs. In a later analysis, false discovery rates were estimated by permuting HLA or CMV assignments 20 times. A later analysis grouped co-occurring TCRs with DBSCAN, adding TCRdist sequence similarity when clustering within HLA-allele-positive subsets. For co-occurrence clustering, repertoires with fewer than 30,000 or more than 120,000 public chains were excluded, along with roughly 5 repertoires with anomalous nucleotide sharing. TCRdb provides this immuneACCESS table in a form limited to in-frame rearrangements. Some clones are lacking; in checked studies, under half of them reflect an unresolved V gene, and why the rest are absent is not known. V and J calls and clone size are those listed in that table; D and trimming were worked out from the DNA. The sample has 80,000 to 95,000 clones on record, nearly 80% of them singletons. The top ten clones comprise 5.5% to 7.5% of the sample.

From the germline V gene, CDR1 is SGHVS and CDR2 is FQNEAQ. The CDR3 covers 16 residues, taking in both the cysteine and the phenylalanine. The DNA shown is the 48-base CDR3, in frame from base 1. The V end gives up 2 bases and the J end 5 bases, leaving 9 bases in the junction not matched to a gene. With regard to this clone: Its cognate antigen has yet to be identified. No base qualities exist here, and no much larger clone lies one base off it.

In total, 500 to 700 healthy bone marrow donors made up the cohort. All cohort members were sampled while nominally healthy, although unrecorded immune exposures were likely present. The donor was CMV seronegative and belonged to the group of around 350 seronegative cohort members. Each donor provided a peripheral blood sample, and peripheral blood mononuclear cells were used for TCR beta sequencing. The Qiagen DNeasy Blood Extraction Kit was used to extract genomic DNA from the blood cell samples. Sequencing was performed on PBMCs. The rearranged segments are TRBV7-8 and TRBJ2-1; the central 7 bases match TRBD2. The sequence was collected from a female donor in good health and CMV-seronegative. The CDR3 reads CASSLLLGRGHNEQFF. Here is the DNA: TGTGCCAGCAGCTTACTATTGGGGAGGGGACACAATGAGCAGTTCTTC.